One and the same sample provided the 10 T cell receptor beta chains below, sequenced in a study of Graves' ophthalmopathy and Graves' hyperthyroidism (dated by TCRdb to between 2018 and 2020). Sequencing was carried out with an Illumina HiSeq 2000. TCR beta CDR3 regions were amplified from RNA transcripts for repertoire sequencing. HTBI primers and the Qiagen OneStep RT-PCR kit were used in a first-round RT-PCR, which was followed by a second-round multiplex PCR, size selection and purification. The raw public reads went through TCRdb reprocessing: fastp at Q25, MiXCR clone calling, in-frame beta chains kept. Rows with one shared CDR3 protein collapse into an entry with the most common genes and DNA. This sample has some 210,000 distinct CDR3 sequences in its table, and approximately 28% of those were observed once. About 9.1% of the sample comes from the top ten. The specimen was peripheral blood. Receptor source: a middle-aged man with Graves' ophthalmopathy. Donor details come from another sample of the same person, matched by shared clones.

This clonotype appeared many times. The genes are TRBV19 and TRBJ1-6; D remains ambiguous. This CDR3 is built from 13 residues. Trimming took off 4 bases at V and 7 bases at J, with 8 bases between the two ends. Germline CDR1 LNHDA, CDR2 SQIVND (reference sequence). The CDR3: CASSKGWNSPLHF. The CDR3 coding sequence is TGTGCCAGTAGTAAGGGTTGGAATTCACCCCTCCACTTT. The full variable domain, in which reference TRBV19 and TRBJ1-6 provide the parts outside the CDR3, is DGGITQSPKYLFRKEGQNVTLSCEQNLNHDAMYWYRQDPGQGLRLIYYSQIVNDFQKGDIAEGYSVSREKKESFPLTVTSAQKNPTAFYLCASSKGWNSPLHFGNGTRLTVT.

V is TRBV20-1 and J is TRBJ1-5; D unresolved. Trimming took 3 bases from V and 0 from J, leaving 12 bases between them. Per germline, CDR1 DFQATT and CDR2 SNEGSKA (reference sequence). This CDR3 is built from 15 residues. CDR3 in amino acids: CSARDGSYSNQPQHF. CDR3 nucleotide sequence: TGCAGTGCTAGGGACGGTTCTTATAGCAATCAGCCCCAGCATTTT.

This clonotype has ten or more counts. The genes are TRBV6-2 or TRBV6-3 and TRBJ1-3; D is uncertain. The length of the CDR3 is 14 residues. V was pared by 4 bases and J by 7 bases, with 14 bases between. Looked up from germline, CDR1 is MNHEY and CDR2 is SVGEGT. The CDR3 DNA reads TGTGCCAGCAGTTCCCTCGACACCTGGAACACCATATATTTT. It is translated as CASSSLDTWNTIYF.

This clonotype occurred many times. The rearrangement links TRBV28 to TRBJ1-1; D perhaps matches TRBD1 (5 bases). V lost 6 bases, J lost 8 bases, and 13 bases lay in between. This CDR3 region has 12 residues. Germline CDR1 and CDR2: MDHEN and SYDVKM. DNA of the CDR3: TGTGCCAGCAGGGGGGACCCGGCGGAAGCTTTCTTT. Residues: CASRGDPAEAFF.

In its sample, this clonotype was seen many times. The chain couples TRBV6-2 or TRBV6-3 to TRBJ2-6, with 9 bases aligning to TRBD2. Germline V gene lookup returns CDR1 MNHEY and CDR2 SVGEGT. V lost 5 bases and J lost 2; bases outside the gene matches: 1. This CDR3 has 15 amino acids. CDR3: CASSSGRPGANVLTF. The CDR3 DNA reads TGTGCCAGCAGTAGCGGGAGGCCTGGGGCCAACGTCCTGACTTTC.

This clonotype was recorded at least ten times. CDR3 sequence reads: CASSSTGQGEQYF. The CDR3 bases are TGTGCCAGCAGTTCGACGGGACAGGGTGAGCAGTACTTC. This chain connects TRBV6-5 to TRBJ2-7; 9 bases line up with TRBD1. Germline CDR1 MNHEY, CDR2 SVGAGI. V was pared by 4 bases and J by 7 bases, with 5 bases of the junction left unmatched. CDR3 length equals 13 residues.

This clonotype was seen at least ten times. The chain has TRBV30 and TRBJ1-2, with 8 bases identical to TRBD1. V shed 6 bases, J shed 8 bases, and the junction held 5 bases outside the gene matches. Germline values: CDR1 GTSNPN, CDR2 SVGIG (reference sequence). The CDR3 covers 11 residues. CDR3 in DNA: TGTGCCTGCACAGGGGGTCAGGGCTACACCTTC. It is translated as CACTGGQGYTF. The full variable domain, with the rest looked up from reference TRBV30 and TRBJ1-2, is SQTIHQWPATLVQPVGSPLSLECTVEGTSNPNLYWYRQAAGRGLQLLFYSVGIGQISSEVPQNLSASRPQDRQFILSSKKLLLSDSGFYLCACTGGQGYTFGSGTRLTVV.

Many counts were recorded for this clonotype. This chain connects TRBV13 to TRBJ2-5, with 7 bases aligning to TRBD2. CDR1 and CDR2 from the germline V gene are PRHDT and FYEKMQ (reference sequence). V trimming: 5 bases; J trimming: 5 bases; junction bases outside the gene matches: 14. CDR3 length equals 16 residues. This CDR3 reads CASSLPSGKSRETQYF. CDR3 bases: TGTGCCAGCAGCCTCCCAAGCGGGAAAAGCCGGGAGACCCAGTACTTC.

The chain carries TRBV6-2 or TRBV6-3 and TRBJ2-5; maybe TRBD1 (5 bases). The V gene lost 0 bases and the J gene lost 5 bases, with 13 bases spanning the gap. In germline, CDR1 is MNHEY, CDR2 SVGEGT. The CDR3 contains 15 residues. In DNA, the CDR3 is TGTGCCAGCAGTTACTCCCAGACAGACCTGGAGACCCAGTACTTC. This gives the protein CASSYSQTDLETQYF.

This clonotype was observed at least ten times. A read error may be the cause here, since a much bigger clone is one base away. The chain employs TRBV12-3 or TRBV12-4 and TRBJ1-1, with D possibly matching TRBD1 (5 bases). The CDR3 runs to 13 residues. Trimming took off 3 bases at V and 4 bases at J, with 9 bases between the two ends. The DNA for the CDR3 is TGTGCCAGCAGTTTTTTGGGGGGCACTGAAGCTTTCTTT. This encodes CASSFLGGTEAFF.